Listed below are T cell receptor beta chains from one sample, sequenced in a study of blood T cells in healthy people across ages. Each CDR3 protein gets one entry after TCRdb re-called the 5' RACE reads with MiXCR. Of fewer than 750,000 distinct CDR3 sequences listed, around half were seen once; the top ten hold roughly 24%. What was sequenced was blood. The receptors stem from a man at least 80 years old in good health. CDR3s include the opening cysteine and the closing phenylalanine or tryptophan. The order of the fields is V gene, J gene, D gene, clone size, CDR3 protein, CDR3 DNA. A D gene is named only where the DNA matches it firmly. Expanded clones are given a class, and other clones once, few, many or no size at all.

TRBV11-1	TRBJ2-2	-	-	CASSLGRMNTGELFF	TGTGCCAGCAGCTTAGGACGGATGAACACCGGGGAGCTGTTTTTT
TRBV6-5	TRBJ2-3	-	many	CASSYIDTQYF	TGTGCCAGCAGTTACATAGATACGCAGTATTTT
TRBV3-1	TRBJ2-7	TRBD2	few	CASSWNLAGGREQYF	TGTGCCAGCAGCTGGAATCTAGCGGGGGGCCGCGAGCAGTACTTC
TRBV7-2	TRBJ1-5	TRBD1	-	CASSLQTGVNQPQHF	TGTGCCAGCAGCTTGCAGACAGGGGTAAATCAGCCCCAGCATTTT
TRBV6-2/TRBV6-3	TRBJ2-4	TRBD1	-	CASSQPRDRGLENIQYF	TGTGCCAGCAGTCAACCTCGGGACAGGGGGCTGGAAAACATTCAGTACTTC
TRBV27	TRBJ2-1	-	-	CASSHRAGQGKNEQFF	TGTGCCAGCAGCCACAGGGCAGGCCAGGGGAAAAATGAGCAGTTCTTC
TRBV28	TRBJ2-1	TRBD2	-	CASSLSGINNEQFF	TGTGCCAGCAGTTTAAGCGGGATAAACAATGAGCAGTTCTTC
TRBV10-3	TRBJ2-5	TRBD1	-	CAISGLRGGEETQYF	TGTGCCATCAGTGGTTTAAGAGGGGGCGAAGAGACCCAGTACTTC
TRBV6-5	TRBJ2-2	-	few	CASSDNLGLELFF	TGTGCCAGCAGTGACAATTTAGGACTGGAGCTGTTTTTT
TRBV5-1	TRBJ2-5	-	-	CASSPYTSYQETQYF	TGCGCCAGCAGCCCGTATACATCGTACCAAGAGACCCAGTACTTC